This T cell receptor (beta chain) stems from a study of cytomegalovirus exposure and HLA in healthy donors. Whole-study results and caveats: The classifier, whose performance was assessed in both the original and validation cohorts, reportedly diagnosed cytomegalovirus status with high specificity and sensitivity.

A word on this clone: The antigen remains unidentified.

A multiplex PCR was run with 60 Vbeta primers and 13 Jbeta primers. The data were produced by immunoSEQ multiplex PCR, yet TCRdb's version contains in-frame clones alone and is incomplete. This sample has 150,000 to 200,000 clones, with about four fifths found just once. The germline CDR1 and CDR2 sequences are LNHNV and YYDKDF (reference sequence). The CDR3 runs to 19 residues. The ends were cut back, 0 bases at V and 0 bases at J, with 15 bases in the middle. The TCR sequence derives from a woman aged 25 to 39 in good health and CMV-seropositive. Sample: PBMCs. V and J are TRBV15 and TRBJ2-6, with D maybe TRBD1 (5 bases). CDR3 in DNA: TGTGCCACCAGCAGAGATCTCTCGGGTAGGGGCTCTGGGGCCAACGTCCTGACTTTC. Amino acid sequence: CATSRDLSGRGSGANVLTF. The whole variable domain, filled in from reference TRBV15 and TRBJ2-6, reads DAMVIQNPRYQVTQFGKPVTLSCSQTLNHNVMYWYQQKSSQAPKLLFHYYDKDFNNEADTPDNFQSRRPNTSFCFLDIRSPGLGDTAMYLCATSRDLSGRGSGANVLTFGAGSRLTVL.